These 11 T cell receptor beta chains originate from one sample sequenced in a study of control samples from healthy donors and cancer patients. This table comes from immunoSEQ multiplex PCR, and its TCRdb copy is limited to in-frame clones, with some not included. Among around 230,000 clones listed, roughly 94% were seen once. The sample was blood. All receptors come from a man between 50 and 59 years old in good health.

The chain is built from TRBV5-1 and TRBJ2-3, with 7 bases identical to TRBD1. Germline CDR1 is SGHRS and CDR2 is YFSETQ. The CDR3 runs to 14 residues. The V gene end was trimmed by 4 bases and the J gene end by 0 bases; junction bases not matched to a gene: 2. The CDR3 region has the DNA TGCGCCAGCAGCCGGACAGGTAGCACAGATACGCAGTATTTT. Translation gives CASSRTGSTDTQYF.

The rearrangement uses TRBV5-1 and TRBJ2-3, with D unclear. Germline V CDR1 and CDR2: SGHRS, YFSETQ. V lost 2 bases to trimming and J lost 2 bases, with 9 bases between them. CDR3 length equals 14 residues. The DNA of the CDR3 is TGCGCCAGCAGCTTCGGCCGGTCCACAGATACGCAGTATTTT. Translation: CASSFGRSTDTQYF.

V usage is TRBV11-2 and J usage is TRBJ2-5; D is possibly TRBD1 or TRBD2 (5 bases each). The V end was cut by 5 bases, the J end by 7 bases, with 17 bases between. The length of the CDR3 is 14 residues. The germline gives CDR1 SGHAT, CDR2 FQNNGV. The chain's CDR3 is CASSPVASQGTQYF. The CDR3 region has the DNA TGTGCCAGCAGCCCGGTAGCGTCGCAGGGGACCCAGTACTTC.

The chain uses TRBV5-1 and TRBJ1-1; D remains ambiguous. The CDR3 totals 13 residues. V was cut by 4 bases and J by 9 bases, with 16 bases left in between. Germline V CDR1 and CDR2: SGHRS, YFSETQ. The CDR3 loop reads CASSAGSSGQAFF. CDR3 coding DNA: TGCGCCAGCAGCGCAGGAAGTTCGGGCCAAGCTTTCTTT.

A few counts support this clone. This chain connects TRBV4-1 to TRBJ1-5; D ambiguous. CDR3 size: 15 residues. Germline loops: CDR1 MGHRA, CDR2 YSYEKL. The V and J ends lost 1 base and 7 bases respectively, with 14 bases between them. CDR3 amino acids: CASSQGGDRYQPQHF. CDR3 nucleotides: TGCGCCAGCAGCCAAGGGGGAGATAGATACCAGCCCCAGCATTTT.

The chain recombines TRBV28 with TRBJ1-4; D gene ambiguous. With 4 bases removed from V and 0 bases from J, the gap between germline ends came to 9 bases. The CDR3 is made up of 15 amino acids. The germline CDR1 and CDR2 sequences are MDHEN and SYDVKM. This CDR3 reads CASSSPSATNEKLFF. The CDR3 nucleotides are TGTGCCAGCAGTTCTCCCTCTGCAACTAATGAAAAACTGTTTTTT.

The V call is TRBV11-2, the J call TRBJ1-2; 8 bases are shared with TRBD1. The germline CDR1 and CDR2 sequences are SGHAT and FQNNGV. The junction had 13 bases not matched to a gene; V was cut back by 6 bases and J by 4 bases. This CDR3 is built from 16 residues. The CDR3 sequence: CASSLTPGQVIYGYTF. The CDR3 DNA follows: TGTGCCAGCAGTCTTACCCCGGGACAGGTCATCTATGGCTACACCTTC.

The chain employs TRBV5-1 and TRBJ1-4; TRBD1 might be the D (5 bases). In germline, CDR1 is SGHRS, CDR2 YFSETQ. The CDR3 runs 19 residues. The V and J ends lost 5 bases and 0 bases respectively, with 23 bases between them. In DNA, the CDR3 is TGCGCCAGCAGACCATACTATGGGGCGGAGGGACCAACTAATGAAAAACTGTTTTTT. Its protein product is CASRPYYGAEGPTNEKLFF.

This chain uses TRBV10-1 with TRBJ2-1, with 8 positions matching TRBD1. Trimming took 4 bases from V and 6 from J; bases not matched to a gene: 2. Germline V CDR1 and CDR2: WNHNN, SYGVQD (reference sequence). The CDR3 has 13 amino acids. The chain's CDR3 is CASSGQGTNEQFF. In DNA form, the CDR3 reads TGCGCCAGCAGTGGACAGGGGACCAATGAGCAGTTCTTC.

This clone was seen just once. The rearrangement joins TRBV19 to TRBJ1-2; 11 bases are a match to TRBD1. Germline V CDR1 and CDR2: LNHDA, SQIVND (reference sequence). This CDR3 comprises 14 residues. The trim removed 9 bases at V and 4 bases at J, leaving 7 bases unmatched. This CDR3 reads CASSDRGLGYGYTF. As DNA, the CDR3 is TGTGCCAGCTCGGACAGGGGGCTAGGCTATGGCTACACCTTC.

This rearrangement joins TRBV7-2 to TRBJ1-3; D is ambiguous. The CDR3 has 14 amino acids. The V and J ends lost 5 bases and 4 bases respectively, with 12 bases between them. From germline, CDR1 is SGHTA and CDR2 FQGNSA. The CDR3 loop is CASSGIISGNTIYF. CDR3 DNA: TGTGCCAGCAGCGGGATAATAAGCGGAAACACCATATATTTT.